These 18 T cell receptor beta chains came from one sample sequenced in a study of patients and donors after allogeneic stem cell transplantation. TCRdb called the RT-PCR reads again in MiXCR, with one record for every CDR3 protein. The table shows about 960,000 distinct CDR3 sequences, with approximately 18% occurring only once. Sequencing was carried out using blood, either unsorted or a sorted T cell fraction (not recorded which). These receptors were obtained from a human donor who was either an allogeneic HSCT recipient or a stem cell or donor lymphocyte infusion donor (not recorded which). It is not recorded whose cells these are; they may come from a transplant donor.

The V and J genes are TRBV12-3 or TRBV12-4 and TRBJ1-5, with D unresolved. V lost 6 bases, J lost 2 bases, and 11 bases lay in between. The length of the CDR3 is 14 residues. CDR3 amino acids: CASRARVGNQPQHF. CDR3 coding DNA: TGTGCCAGCAGGGCGAGGGTAGGCAATCAGCCCCAGCATTTT.

This clonotype occurred a few times. The V gene is TRBV2, the J gene TRBJ1-1; D is perhaps TRBD1 (6 bases). The CDR3 covers 14 residues. Germline V gene data show CDR1 as SNHLY and CDR2 as FYNNEI. Between the trimmed V and J ends, which lost 5 bases and 0 bases, there was a span of 10 bases. DNA of the CDR3: TGTGCCAGCAGTCGGACAGTCGTGAACACTGAAGCTTTCTTT. Its protein is CASSRTVVNTEAFF.

J is TRBJ2-3 and V is TRBV9, with D possibly being TRBD1 (5 bases). The germline V gene has CDR1 SGDLS and CDR2 YYNGEE. The CDR3 is made up of 16 amino acids. V lost 0 bases and J lost 3, with 14 bases in between. The CDR3 nucleotides are TGTGCCAGCAGCGTAGCGAGTAGTAAGGGGACAGATACGCAGTATTTT. Translating it yields CASSVASSKGTDTQYF.

Only a few counts were recorded for this clonotype. The V and J genes are TRBV20-1 and TRBJ1-4, with D possibly TRBD1 on 5 matching bases. The CDR3 totals 11 residues. The germline V gene encodes CDR1 DFQATT and CDR2 SNEGSKA (reference sequence). V was cut by 0 bases and J by 11 bases, with 7 bases left in between. The DNA for the CDR3 is TGCAGTGCTAGAGATCAGGGCAAACTGTTTTTT. This encodes CSARDQGKLFF.

This clonotype was picked up a small number of times. The chain has TRBV4-3 and TRBJ2-1; weak D call: TRBD1 (5 bases). V dropped 0 bases and J dropped 10 bases, with 16 bases sitting between them. Germline V gene sequence: CDR1 LGHNA, CDR2 YSLEER. CDR3 length equals 15 residues. CDR3 nucleotides: TGCGCCAGCAGCCAAGACTTTCCTCAGGGTGGGGAGCAGTTCTTC. Encoded protein: CASSQDFPQGGEQFF.

The CDR3 loop is CASSPHQELFF. The CDR3 region has the DNA TGTGCCAGCAGCCCGCATCAGGAGCTGTTTTTT. This chain connects TRBV6-2 or TRBV6-3 to TRBJ2-2; no firm D call. The length of the CDR3 is 11 residues. Trimming left V 6 bases short and J 10 bases short, with 9 bases between. In germline, CDR1 is MNHEY, CDR2 SVGEGT.

This rearrangement joins TRBV9 to TRBJ2-3; a weak D match, TRBD2 (5 bases). This CDR3 is built from 18 residues. The V end was cut by 3 bases, the J end by 2 bases, with 22 bases between. Per germline, CDR1 SGDLS and CDR2 YYNGEE. The CDR3 bases are TGTGCCAGCAGCGAGACCATCGGCAGCGATCGGGACACAGATACGCAGTATTTT. Residues: CASSETIGSDRDTDTQYF.

The chain recombines TRBV20-1 with TRBJ2-1, with 9 bases identical to TRBD1. This CDR3 has 13 residues. J was trimmed by 7 bases and V by 3 bases; bases with no gene match: 4. Germline V gene data show CDR1 as DFQATT and CDR2 as SNEGSKA (reference sequence). The CDR3 coding sequence is TGCAGTGCTAGTTTTGGGACAGGGAATGAGCAGTTCTTC. Protein: CSASFGTGNEQFF.

The CDR3 DNA follows: TGCGCCAGCAGCTTTTACAGGGGCTATGAGCAGTTCTTC. Its protein is CASSFYRGYEQFF. The chain couples TRBV5-1 to TRBJ2-1; 7 nucleotides align to TRBD1. The CDR3 loop spans 13 amino acids. Germline CDR1 SGHRS, CDR2 YFSETQ. The V and J ends lost 2 bases and 8 bases, in that order; junction bases with no gene match: 4. The variable domain in full, completed from reference TRBV5-1 and TRBJ2-1, reads KAGVTQTPRYLIKTRGQQVTLSCSPISGHRSVSWYQQTPGQGLQFLFEYFSETQRNKGNFPGRFSGRQFSNSRSEMNVSTLELGDSALYLCASSFYRGYEQFFGPGTRLTVL.

This clonotype has a handful of counts. This rearrangement joins TRBV20-1 to TRBJ2-5, with a possible D match to TRBD1 (5 bases). The V gene's germline CDR1 is DFQATT and CDR2 SNEGSKA (reference sequence). V lost 3 bases, J lost 6 bases, and 5 bases lay in between. The CDR3 length is 10 residues. The DNA of the CDR3 is TGCAGTGCTAGGGGGCAGACCCAGTACTTC. This sequence encodes CSARGQTQYF.

The chain combines TRBV5-4 with TRBJ2-5; D call uncertain. V lost 2 bases and J lost 1, with 12 bases in between. The germline V gene has CDR1 SGHNT and CDR2 YYREEE (reference sequence). This CDR3 has 15 amino acids. CDR3 bases: TGTGCCAGCAGCTTAAGCCAGAAGAGCCAAGAGACCCAGTACTTC. Its protein product is CASSLSQKSQETQYF.

This clonotype was found a few times. This chain links TRBV6-2 or TRBV6-3 with TRBJ2-1; no definite D call. Germline V CDR1 and CDR2: MNHEY, SVGEGT. CDR3 length equals 12 residues. The V end lost 4 bases, the J end lost 6 bases, and 7 bases lay between the germline ends. The CDR3 DNA reads TGTGCCAGCAGTTGGTGGACCAATGAGCAGTTCTTC. Its translation is CASSWWTNEQFF.

This clonotype occurred many times. The CDR3 region is CAISERQGARDQPQHF. CDR3 in DNA: TGTGCCATCAGTGAGCGACAGGGGGCGCGGGATCAGCCCCAGCATTTT. This rearrangement joins TRBV10-3 to TRBJ1-5; 10 bases fit TRBD1. V lost 2 bases and J lost 5; bases outside the gene matches: 6. CDR1 ENHRY and CDR2 SYGVKD come from the germline V gene. The CDR3 spans 16 residues.

A few counts support this clonotype. The V call is TRBV4-1, the J call TRBJ1-4; no definite D call. V lost 0 bases and J lost 8, with 4 bases in between. The CDR3 extends over 12 amino acids. Germline V gene lookup returns CDR1 MGHRA and CDR2 YSYEKL. The CDR3 sequence is CASSQEGEKLFF. DNA of the CDR3: TGCGCCAGCAGCCAAGAGGGGGAAAAACTGTTTTTT.

This clonotype was picked up a small number of times. The chain carries TRBV4-1 and TRBJ2-7, with D tentatively TRBD1 (5 bases). This CDR3 is built from 13 residues. Germline CDR1 reads MGHRA; CDR2 reads YSYEKL. V lost 5 bases and J 6 bases, leaving 14 bases between the germline ends. The CDR3 bases are TGCGCCAGCAGCGAAATGGGGCTATCCGAGCAGTACTTC. As protein: CASSEMGLSEQYF.

J is TRBJ2-7 and V is TRBV7-9; D unresolved. V was shortened by 1 base and J by 3 bases, with 10 bases between the two germline ends. This CDR3 comprises 14 residues. Germline V gene data show CDR1 as SEHNR and CDR2 as FQNEAQ (reference sequence). The CDR3 is CASSLGGFGYEQYF. The DNA of the CDR3 is TGTGCCAGCAGCTTAGGGGGATTCGGCTACGAGCAGTACTTC.

The chain joins TRBV12-3 or TRBV12-4 to TRBJ1-3; TRBD1 matches at 9 bases. The trim removed 0 bases at V and 4 bases at J, leaving 4 bases unmatched. The CDR3 has 16 residues. DNA for the CDR3: TGTGCCAGCAGTTTAGCGTCGACAGGGGGAGGAAACACCATATATTTT. It is translated as CASSLASTGGGNTIYF.

This clonotype was seen just once. The chain links TRBV28 to TRBJ1-5; no firm D call. This CDR3 comprises 11 residues. CDR1 and CDR2 from the germline V gene are MDHEN and SYDVKM. The V and J ends lost 6 bases and 6 bases respectively, with 6 bases between them. The CDR3 spells CASSSVQPQHF. The CDR3 DNA reads TGTGCCAGCAGCTCAGTTCAGCCCCAGCATTTT.